This T cell receptor (beta chain) was captured by sequencing in a study of Tregs in tolerant kidney transplant recipients. With respect to this clone: The read terminates 3 residues before the CDR3 end, so the remaining end is supplied by the germline J gene.

V lost 1 base and J lost 6; bases outside the gene matches: 15. CDR3 length equals 18 residues. Germline V gene data show CDR1 as GTSNPN and CDR2 as SVGIG (reference sequence). Sequenced by immunoSEQ multiplex PCR; TCRdb stores in-frame clones only, minus some. This table holds about 33,000 clones. The V call is TRBV30, the J call TRBJ2-5, with TRBD2 matching 12 bases. The sequence came from a human donor who received a combined kidney and bone marrow transplant. The specimen comprised CD8+ T cells from blood, sampled before the transplant. The CDR3 bases that were read are TGTGCCTGGAGTGGGATTAGACTAGCGGGAGATGATCCGAAGACC. It yields the protein CAWSGIRLAGDDPKT. The entire CDR3 is CAWSGIRLAGDDPKTQYF. Combining the CDR3 with reference TRBV30 and TRBJ2-5 gives the whole variable domain SQTIHQWPATLVQPVGSPLSLECTVEGTSNPNLYWYRQAAGRGLQLLFYSVGIGQISSEVPQNLSASRPQDRQFILSSKKLLLSDSGFYLCAWSGIRLAGDDPKTQYFGPGTRLLVL.